The following is a T cell receptor beta chain sequence with its context. The sample belongs to a study of blood T cell repertoires in COVID-19. Study at large: Acute and convalescent COVID-19 specimens originated in the United States, Italy and Spain. T cells, B-cell-depleted T cells, or PBMCs supplied cDNA or gDNA.

Per the original data handling: Quantification of nucleated cells was approximated via reference gene primer amplification. The table came from immunoSEQ multiplex PCR; TCRdb's copy has only in-frame clones and leaves some out. The D gene and trimming were derived from the DNA, and the V and J assignments and clone size from that table. The sample holds 300,000 to 350,000 clones, about nine tenths seen once. V gave up 0 bases and J gave up 4 bases, with 12 bases separating them. The CDR3 extends over 15 amino acids. Germline V gives CDR1 LGHDT, CDR2 YNNKEL (reference sequence). Seattle participants joined during active infection and were tracked over time.

Material for sequencing was peripheral blood. The TCR was taken from a woman in her 70s with COVID-19, enrolled during active disease. The J gene is TRBJ1-2, the V gene TRBV3-1 (or the pseudogene TRBV3-2); no definite D call. The CDR3 region is CASSQDGQAAYGYTF. The DNA for the CDR3 is TGTGCCAGCAGCCAAGATGGTCAGGCCGCCTATGGCTACACCTTC.